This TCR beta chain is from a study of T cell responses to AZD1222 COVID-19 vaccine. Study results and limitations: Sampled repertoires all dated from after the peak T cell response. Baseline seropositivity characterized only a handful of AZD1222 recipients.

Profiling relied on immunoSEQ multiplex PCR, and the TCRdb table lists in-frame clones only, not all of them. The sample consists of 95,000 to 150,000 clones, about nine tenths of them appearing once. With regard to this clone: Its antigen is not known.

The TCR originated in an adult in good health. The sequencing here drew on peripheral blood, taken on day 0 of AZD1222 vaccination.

CDR3 region: CASSQSLAGGPDTQYF. CDR3 DNA: TGTGCCAGCAGCCAATCACTAGCGGGAGGCCCAGATACGCAGTATTTT. The V gene is TRBV28, the J gene TRBJ2-3, with TRBD2 matching 12 bases. Germline V gives CDR1 MDHEN, CDR2 SYDVKM. There are 16 residues in the CDR3. V dropped 6 bases and J dropped 4; count of bases not matched to a gene: 8.